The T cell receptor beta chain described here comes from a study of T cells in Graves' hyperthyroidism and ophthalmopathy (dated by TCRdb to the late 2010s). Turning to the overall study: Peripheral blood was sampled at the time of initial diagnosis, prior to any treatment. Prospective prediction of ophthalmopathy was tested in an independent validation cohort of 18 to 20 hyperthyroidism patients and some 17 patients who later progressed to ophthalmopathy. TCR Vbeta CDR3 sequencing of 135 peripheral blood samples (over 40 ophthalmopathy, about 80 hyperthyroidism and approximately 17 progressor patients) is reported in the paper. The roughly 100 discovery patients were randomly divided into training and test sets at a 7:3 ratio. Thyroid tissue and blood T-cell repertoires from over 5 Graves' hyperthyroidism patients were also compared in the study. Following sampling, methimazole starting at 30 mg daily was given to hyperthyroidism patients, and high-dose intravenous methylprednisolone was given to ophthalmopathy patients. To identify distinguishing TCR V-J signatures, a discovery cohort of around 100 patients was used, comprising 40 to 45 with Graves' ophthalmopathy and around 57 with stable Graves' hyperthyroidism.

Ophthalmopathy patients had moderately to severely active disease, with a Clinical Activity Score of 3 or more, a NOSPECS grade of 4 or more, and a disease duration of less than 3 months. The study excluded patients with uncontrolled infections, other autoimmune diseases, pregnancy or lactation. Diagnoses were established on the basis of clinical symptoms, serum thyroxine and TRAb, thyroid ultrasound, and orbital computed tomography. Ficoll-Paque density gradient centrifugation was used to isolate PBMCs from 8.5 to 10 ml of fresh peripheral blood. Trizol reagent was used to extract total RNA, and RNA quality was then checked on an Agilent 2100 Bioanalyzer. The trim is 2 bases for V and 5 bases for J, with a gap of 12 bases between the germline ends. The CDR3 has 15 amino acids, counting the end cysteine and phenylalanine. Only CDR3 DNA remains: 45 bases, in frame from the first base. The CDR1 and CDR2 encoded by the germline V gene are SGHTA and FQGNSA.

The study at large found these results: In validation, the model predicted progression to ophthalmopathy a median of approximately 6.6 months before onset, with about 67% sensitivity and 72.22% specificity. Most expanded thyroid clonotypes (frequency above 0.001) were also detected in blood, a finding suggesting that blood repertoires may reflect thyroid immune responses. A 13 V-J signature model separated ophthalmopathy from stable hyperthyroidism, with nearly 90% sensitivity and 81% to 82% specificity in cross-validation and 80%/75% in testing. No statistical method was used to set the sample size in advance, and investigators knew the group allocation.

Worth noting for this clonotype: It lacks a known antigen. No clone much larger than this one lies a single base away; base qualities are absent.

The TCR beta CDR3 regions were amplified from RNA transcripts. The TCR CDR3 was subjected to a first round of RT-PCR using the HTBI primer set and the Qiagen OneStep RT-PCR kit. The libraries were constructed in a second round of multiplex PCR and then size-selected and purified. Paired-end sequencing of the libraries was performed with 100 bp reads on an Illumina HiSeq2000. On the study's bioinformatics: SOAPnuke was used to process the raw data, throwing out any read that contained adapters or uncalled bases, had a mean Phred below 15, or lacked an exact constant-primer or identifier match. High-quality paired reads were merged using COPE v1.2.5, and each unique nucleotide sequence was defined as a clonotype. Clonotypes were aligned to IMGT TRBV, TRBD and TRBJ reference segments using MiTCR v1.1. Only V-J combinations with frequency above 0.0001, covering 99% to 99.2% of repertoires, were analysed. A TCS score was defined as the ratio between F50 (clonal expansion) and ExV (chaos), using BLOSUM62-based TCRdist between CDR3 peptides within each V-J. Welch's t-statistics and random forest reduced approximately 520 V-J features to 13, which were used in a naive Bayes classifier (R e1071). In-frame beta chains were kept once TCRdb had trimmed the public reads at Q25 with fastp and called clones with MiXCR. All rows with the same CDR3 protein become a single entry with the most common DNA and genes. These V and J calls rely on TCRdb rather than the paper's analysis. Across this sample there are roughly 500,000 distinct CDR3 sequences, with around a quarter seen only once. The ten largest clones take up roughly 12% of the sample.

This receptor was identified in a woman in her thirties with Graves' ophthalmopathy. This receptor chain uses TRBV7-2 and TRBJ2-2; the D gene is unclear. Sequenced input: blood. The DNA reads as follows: TGTGCCAGCAGCTTACGGCTAGTGGCGACCGGGGAGCTGTTTTTT. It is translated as CASSLRLVATGELFF.